This T cell receptor beta chain was recorded in a study of OX40 agonist ivuxolimab in advanced cancers. The length of the CDR3 is 14 residues. From germline, CDR1 is LNHDA and CDR2 SQIVND (reference sequence). V was pared by 6 bases and J by 1 base, with 3 bases of the junction left unmatched. The method was immunoSEQ multiplex PCR; TCRdb's version includes in-frame clones alone and lacks a portion of them. The table lists 90,000 to 100,000 clones, approximately 86% of them singletons, with over 0.65% in the top ten. The rearrangement links TRBV19 to TRBJ2-1, with 7 bases that match TRBD1. This specimen consisted of CD4+ or CD8+ T cells sorted from blood, obtained in a trial of the OX40 agonist ivuxolimab. The sequence was obtained from an adult with an advanced solid tumor such as melanoma, head and neck, liver or kidney cancer. The CDR3 loop is CASSDRVSYNEQFF. The CDR3 DNA is TGTGCCAGTAGCGACAGGGTATCCTACAATGAGCAGTTCTTC.